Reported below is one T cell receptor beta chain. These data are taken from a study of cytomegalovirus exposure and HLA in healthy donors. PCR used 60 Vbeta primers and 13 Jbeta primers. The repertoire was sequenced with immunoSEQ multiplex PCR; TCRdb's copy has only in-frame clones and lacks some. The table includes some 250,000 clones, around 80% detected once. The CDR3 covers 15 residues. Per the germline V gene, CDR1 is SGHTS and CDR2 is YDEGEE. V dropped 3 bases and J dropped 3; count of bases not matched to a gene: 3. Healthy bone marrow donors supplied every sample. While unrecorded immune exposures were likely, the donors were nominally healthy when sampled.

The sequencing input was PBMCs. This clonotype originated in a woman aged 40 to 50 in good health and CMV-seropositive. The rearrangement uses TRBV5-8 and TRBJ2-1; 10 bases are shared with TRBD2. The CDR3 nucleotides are TGTGCCAGCAGCTGGAGCGGGGGGGACTACAATGAGCAGTTCTTC. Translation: CASSWSGGDYNEQFF.